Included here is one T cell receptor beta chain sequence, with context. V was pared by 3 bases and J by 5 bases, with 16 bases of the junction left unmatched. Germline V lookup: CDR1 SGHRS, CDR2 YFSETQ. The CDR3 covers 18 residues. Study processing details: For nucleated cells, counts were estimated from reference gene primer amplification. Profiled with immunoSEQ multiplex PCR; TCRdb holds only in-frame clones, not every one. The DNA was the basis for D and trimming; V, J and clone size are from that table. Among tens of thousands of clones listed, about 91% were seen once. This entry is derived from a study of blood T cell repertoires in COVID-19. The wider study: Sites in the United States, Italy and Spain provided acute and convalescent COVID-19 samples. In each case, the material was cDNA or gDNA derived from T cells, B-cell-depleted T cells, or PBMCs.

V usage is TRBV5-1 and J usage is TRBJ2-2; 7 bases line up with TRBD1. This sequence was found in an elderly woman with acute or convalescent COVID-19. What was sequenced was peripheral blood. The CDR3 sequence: CASSYLRGGNLGTGELFF. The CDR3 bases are TGCGCCAGCAGCTACCTAAGAGGGGGCAATCTCGGAACCGGGGAGCTGTTTTTT.